These 10 T cell receptor beta chains were all obtained from the same sample, sequenced in a study of OX40 agonist ivuxolimab in advanced cancers. Repertoires were generated with immunoSEQ multiplex PCR, while TCRdb's copy carries only in-frame clones and drops some. Of tens of thousands of clones in the sample, roughly 84% were seen once. The material was CD4+ or CD8+ T cells sorted from blood, obtained in a trial of the OX40 agonist ivuxolimab. The source of these receptors is an adult with an advanced solid tumor such as melanoma, head and neck, liver or kidney cancer.

The chain has TRBV5-1 and TRBJ2-1; perhaps D is TRBD1 or TRBD2 (5 bases each). The CDR3 spans 15 residues. Germline V gene lookup returns CDR1 SGHRS and CDR2 YFSETQ. V dropped 6 bases and J dropped 0 bases, with 13 bases sitting between them. CDR3 sequence: CASTSGTASYNEQFF. For the CDR3, the DNA is TGCGCCAGCACCTCCGGGACGGCCTCCTACAATGAGCAGTTCTTC.

This clone was observed a handful of times. The gene calls are TRBV7-9 and TRBJ2-5; 9 nucleotides match TRBD1. Trimming cost V 3 bases and J 4 bases; bases outside gene matches: 9. The CDR3 is 16 amino acids. Germline V gene sequence: CDR1 SEHNR, CDR2 FQNEAQ (reference sequence). The CDR3 region is CASSFGDRGNVETQYF. The CDR3 region has the DNA TGTGCCAGCAGCTTTGGAGACAGGGGGAATGTAGAGACCCAGTACTTC. Full variable domain (rest looked up from reference TRBV7-9 and TRBJ2-5): DTGVSQNPRHKITKRGQNVTFRCDPISEHNRLYWYRQTLGQGPEFLTYFQNEAQLEKSRLLSDRFSAERPKGSFSTLEIQRTEQGDSAMYLCASSFGDRGNVETQYFGPGTRLLVL.

V and J are TRBV7-9 and TRBJ2-1; the D is unclear. This CDR3 region has 18 residues. In germline, CDR1 is SEHNR, CDR2 FQNEAQ (reference sequence). Between the trimmed V and J ends, which lost 1 base and 8 bases, there was a span of 24 bases. As DNA, the CDR3 is TGTGCCAGCAGCTTAGACCCTTGGATTCCCGGAGCCACCTATGAGCAGTTCTTC. Translated, it gives CASSLDPWIPGATYEQFF.

The V and J genes are TRBV7-2 and TRBJ1-5; 7 bases are a match to TRBD1. With 5 bases clipped from V and 7 bases from J, the junction kept 8 bases outside the gene matches. Germline CDR1 and CDR2: SGHTA and FQGNSA. The length of the CDR3 is 14 residues. In DNA, the CDR3 is TGTGCCAGCAGCCAGGACAGGTGGGGACAGCCCCAGCATTTT. Protein product: CASSQDRWGQPQHF.

The rearrangement joins TRBV4-3 to TRBJ1-5, with a weak D call TRBD1 (5 bases). Germline CDR1 reads LGHNA; CDR2 reads YSLEER. The CDR3 has 16 amino acids. V dropped 0 bases and J dropped 0 bases, with 9 bases sitting between them. The CDR3 spells CASSQEGGHSNQPQHF. CDR3 bases: TGCGCCAGCAGCCAAGAGGGGGGTCATAGCAATCAGCCCCAGCATTTT.

This clone was observed a single time. The V gene is TRBV28, the J gene TRBJ1-2; 12 bases match TRBD1. V was pared by 5 bases and J by 4 bases, with 11 bases of the junction left unmatched. This CDR3 is built from 17 residues. The V gene's germline CDR1 is MDHEN and CDR2 SYDVKM. CDR3 nucleotide sequence: TGTGCCAGCAGTCACCCCGGGACAGGGGGCAGGGCCTATGGCTACACCTTC. This sequence encodes CASSHPGTGGRAYGYTF.

The chain employs TRBV4-3 and TRBJ1-1, with D possibly being TRBD1 (5 bases). The CDR3 length is 15 residues. Looked up from germline, CDR1 is LGHNA and CDR2 is YSLEER. V lost 0 bases to trimming and J lost 4 bases, with 12 bases between them. CDR3: CASSQDSREGTEAFF. The CDR3 nucleotides read TGCGCCAGCAGCCAAGACTCCAGGGAAGGCACTGAAGCTTTCTTT.

The chain employs TRBV21-1 and TRBJ2-1; no DNA check was done on the table's D call, TRBD2. TRBV21-1 is reported as a pseudogene. This CDR3 is built from 14 residues. The CDR3 region has the DNA TGTGCCAGCAGCAAGAGCGGGAGGGGCAGTGAGCAGTTCTTC. Translating gives CASSKSGRGSEQFF.

The chain recombines TRBV19 with TRBJ1-6; D gene uncertain. CDR1 and CDR2 (germline): LNHDA, SQIVND (reference sequence). Trimming stripped 1 base from V and 4 bases from J, with 8 bases between. The CDR3 extends over 15 amino acids. The DNA for the CDR3 is TGTGCCAGTAGTATAGGGGCCCGATATAATTCACCCCTCCACTTT. Translation gives CASSIGARYNSPLHF.

The chain couples TRBV7-8 to TRBJ1-2; tentative D call: TRBD1 (5 bases). Germline V gene sequence: CDR1 SGHVS, CDR2 FQNEAQ. This CDR3 is 16 amino acids long. V was trimmed by 1 base and J by 5 bases, leaving 17 bases between them. As DNA, the CDR3 is TGTGCCAGCAGCTTAGACGGGGGGTTGGGTCGGTATGGCTACACCTTC. It yields the protein CASSLDGGLGRYGYTF.